The source of this T cell receptor (beta chain) is a study of T cell repertoires in cytomegalovirus infection. Study-wide background: CMV infection together with matching HLA type was indicated by public TCR beta signatures. Study results and limitations: It was HLA-C-restricted CMV-specific TCR beta clonotypes that dominated the response ex vivo.

TCRdb re-derived calls from the reads in MiXCR, one entry per CDR3 protein. Of about 770,000 distinct CDR3 sequences in the sample, 25% to 35% are singletons; the top ten hold approximately 14%. A note on this clonotype: Antigen unknown.

CDR3 length: 15 amino acids. Trimming removed 1 base from V and 4 bases from J, with 13 bases in between. Germline CDR1 and CDR2: SGHVS and FQNEAQ. This TCR was sampled from a human donor in good health (CMV status not recorded). Some clones in this sample may be carry-over from other donors' samples. This sequence joins TRBV7-8 and TRBJ1-1; TRBD1 is a possible D gene (6 bases). The sequenced sample was cultured CD8+ T cells from PBMCs, obtained from culture after CMV antigen stimulation. CDR3 amino acids: CASSLVAGALTEAFF. In nucleotides, the CDR3 is TGTGCCAGCAGCTTAGTAGCGGGGGCGCTCACTGAAGCTTTCTTT.